Detailed here is one T cell receptor beta chain. Its antigen is not yet known. Per-nucleotide qualities are absent, and no much larger clonotype sits a single base away. The receptor library was made with PCR. The data were produced on an Illumina HiSeq 2500. TCR libraries were prepared with molecular barcoding, using unique molecular identifiers to normalize TCRbeta repertoire quantification. Using fastp trimming at Q25 and MiXCR clonotype assembly, TCRdb reanalyzed the public sequencing data and kept in-frame beta chains. Entries that share a CDR3 protein sequence are merged under the most common genes and DNA. For this sample the table gives about 440,000 distinct CDR3 sequences, of which approximately 42% were detected only once. The ten largest clones add up to 25% to 30% of the sample. These data belong to a study of T-cell reconstitution after alpha-beta-depleted transplantation in children (dated by TCRdb to about 2016). About the study as a whole: Using TCR repertoire profiling, the study followed T-cell immune reconstitution in a quantitative way in children after TCRalphabeta/CD19-depleted allogeneic hematopoietic cell transplantation. What the research found in general, with its limitations: In some patients, the high TCRbeta diversity seen at day 60 was put down to recipient T cells and intrathymic progenitors that had survived conditioning. The apparently early recovery of alphabetaT-cell counts about two months after transplant reportedly depended on only several hundred rapidly expanded clones that came from non-depleted graft cells. The frequencies of hyperexpanded clones fell over the following months, and after one year, T-cell counts and TCRbeta diversity were mostly attributed to newly produced T cells.

The treatment or condition label of this sample denotes: allogeneic hematopoietic cell transplantation with graft depleted of TCRalphabeta T cells and CD19 B cells. The transplant recipients were children given TCRalphabeta/CD19-depleted allogeneic hematopoietic cell grafts. The germline V end is reduced by 7 bases and the J end by 6 bases; junction bases left unmatched: 5. There are 14 amino acids in the CDR3, from cysteine to phenylalanine inclusive. Only the CDR3 DNA is retained, 42 bases long and in frame from the first base. This sequence originates from a girl aged 2 to 10 with aplastic anemia, due to receive a stem cell transplant. The chain joins TRBV12-3 or TRBV12-4 to TRBJ2-1; 11 of the junction bases match TRBD2. The material was PBMCs, obtained before TCRalphabeta/CD19-depleted stem cell transplant. The DNA sequence is TGTGCCAGCACAACTAGCGGGAGAAGCAATGAGCAGTTCTTC. The encoded protein is CASTTSGRSNEQFF.